Listed here are 23 T cell receptor beta chains from one sample, sequenced in a study of resident and recirculating memory T cells in vitiligo. Produced via immunoSEQ multiplex PCR; TCRdb's table is partial and in-frame only. The table lists 70,000 to 85,000 clones, roughly nine tenths of them singletons. Sequenced sample: blood. The receptors stem from a male donor with vitiligo.

This chain uses TRBV7-3 with TRBJ2-7; 7 bases map to TRBD1. The CDR3 is 15 amino acids. Germline-derived CDR1 and CDR2 are SGHTA and FQGTGA. Trimming took 0 bases from V and 4 from J; bases not matched to a gene: 6. The CDR3 DNA reads TGTGCCAGCAGCTTAACCCGGGACAGTCGGTACGAGCAGTACTTC. This translates into CASSLTRDSRYEQYF.

CDR3: CASTLTDYEQYF. The CDR3 DNA reads as TGTGCCAGCACCCTGACAGACTACGAGCAGTACTTC. The rearrangement joins TRBV6-5 to TRBJ2-7, with D possibly matching TRBD1 (5 bases). V lost 7 bases and J 3 bases, leaving 10 bases between the germline ends. Looked up from germline, CDR1 is MNHEY and CDR2 is SVGAGI. The CDR3 is 12 amino acids.

CDR3: CASSQDGRGDNEQFF. The CDR3 DNA sequence: TGCGCCAGCAGCCAAGATGGGCGGGGAGACAATGAGCAGTTCTTC. The V gene is TRBV4-3, the J gene TRBJ2-1, with D possibly matching TRBD2 (6 bases). Germline lookup yields CDR1 LGHNA and CDR2 YSLEER. The CDR3 contains 15 residues. V was trimmed by 0 bases and J by 5 bases, leaving 11 bases between them.

V is TRBV5-1 and J is TRBJ1-6, with D perhaps TRBD1 (6 bases). The germline V gene has CDR1 SGHRS and CDR2 YFSETQ. The CDR3 has 14 amino acids. V lost 4 bases and J 6 bases, leaving 11 bases between the germline ends. CDR3 nucleotides: TGCGCCAGCAGCCCGACAGGCCCTAATTCACCCCTCCACTTT. Translation: CASSPTGPNSPLHF.

The chain recombines TRBV5-1 with TRBJ2-1, with TRBD1 matching over 10 bases. Germline CDR1 is SGHRS and CDR2 is YFSETQ. This CDR3 spans 16 amino acids. Trimming removed 0 bases from V and 4 bases from J; junction bases left unmatched: 4. This CDR3 reads CASSLEGTGEYNEQFF. DNA of the CDR3: TGCGCCAGCAGCTTGGAAGGGACAGGGGAATACAATGAGCAGTTCTTC. The full variable domain, completed using reference TRBV5-1 and TRBJ2-1, is KAGVTQTPRYLIKTRGQQVTLSCSPISGHRSVSWYQQTPGQGLQFLFEYFSETQRNKGNFPGRFSGRQFSNSRSEMNVSTLELGDSALYLCASSLEGTGEYNEQFFGPGTRLTVL.

Notes on this clone: One junction end disagrees with the germline gene, perhaps due to a read error. This chain connects TRBV7-7 to TRBJ2-3, with D perhaps matching TRBD2 (7 bases). CDR1 is SSHAT, CDR2 FNYEAQ, per germline (reference sequence). CDR3 size: 15 residues. The CDR3 nucleotides read TGTGCTAGCAGTTCGACTACAGGGAGGGCAGATACGCAGTATTTT. This encodes CASSSTTGRADTQYF.

The gene calls are TRBV19 and TRBJ1-4; the match to TRBD1 covers 10 bases. The CDR3 loop spans 17 amino acids. CDR1 LNHDA and CDR2 SQIVND come from the germline V gene (reference sequence). Trimming cost V 6 bases and J 0 bases; bases outside gene matches: 7. The CDR3 sequence is CASRATGGAATNEKLFF. The CDR3 bases are TGTGCCAGTAGGGCGACAGGGGGCGCGGCAACTAATGAAAAACTGTTTTTT.

The rearrangement links TRBV18 to TRBJ2-7, with a weak D call TRBD1 (6 bases). CDR1 KGHSH and CDR2 LQKENI come from the germline V gene. V lost 3 bases to trimming and J lost 0 bases, with 9 bases between them. The CDR3 length is 14 residues. CDR3 sequence (DNA): TGTGCCAGCTCACCGAGGGACAACTCCTACGAGCAGTACTTC. Translating gives CASSPRDNSYEQYF.

This chain joins TRBV7-9 and TRBJ2-1; D perhaps matches TRBD2 (6 bases). V was clipped by 1 base and J by 4 bases, with 11 bases between them. The CDR3 is 15 amino acids. From germline, CDR1 is SEHNR and CDR2 FQNEAQ (reference sequence). As DNA, the CDR3 is TGTGCCAGCAGCTTAGTGGCGGGACTTTACAATGAGCAGTTCTTC. Translated, it gives CASSLVAGLYNEQFF.

The rearrangement links TRBV5-6 to TRBJ1-1, with 9 bases that match TRBD1. Germline V gives CDR1 SGHDT, CDR2 YYEEEE. The CDR3 is made up of 16 amino acids. Trimming removed 0 bases from V and 4 bases from J; junction bases left unmatched: 7. The CDR3 is CASSLEGQGEITEAFF. The CDR3 nucleotides read TGTGCCAGCAGCTTGGAGGGACAGGGAGAGATCACTGAAGCTTTCTTT.

The rearrangement links TRBV7-9 to TRBJ2-3; D is undetermined. Germline CDR1 reads SEHNR; CDR2 reads FQNEAQ (reference sequence). Trimming removed 3 bases at V and 6 bases at J, with 22 bases between. The CDR3 runs to 17 residues. CDR3 sequence (DNA): TGTGCCAGCAGCTTCCCAGAGGTTGTTGGGTCCTCGGATACGCAGTATTTT. The encoded protein is CASSFPEVVGSSDTQYF. Using reference TRBV7-9 and TRBJ2-3 for the parts outside the CDR3, the full variable domain is DTGVSQNPRHKITKRGQNVTFRCDPISEHNRLYWYRQTLGQGPEFLTYFQNEAQLEKSRLLSDRFSAERPKGSFSTLEIQRTEQGDSAMYLCASSFPEVVGSSDTQYFGPGTRLTVL.

J is TRBJ1-6 and V is TRBV7-2; D is unresolved. Germline CDR1 SGHTA, CDR2 FQGNSA. This CDR3 spans 16 amino acids. Trimming took 4 bases from V and 4 from J, leaving 14 bases between them. The CDR3 here is CASSSREAPYNSPLHF. CDR3 DNA sequence: TGTGCCAGCAGCTCAAGGGAGGCCCCGTATAATTCACCCCTCCACTTT.

The V and J genes are TRBV25-1 and TRBJ1-2; no clear D gene. Trimming took off 1 base at V and 4 bases at J, with 4 bases between the two ends. This CDR3 contains 12 residues. Germline CDR1 reads MGHDK; CDR2 reads SYGVNS. The CDR3 protein is CASSESSYGYTF. The CDR3 DNA reads TGTGCCAGCAGTGAATCATCCTATGGCTACACCTTC.

J is TRBJ2-5 and V is TRBV13; no firm D call. Per the germline V gene, CDR1 is PRHDT and CDR2 is FYEKMQ (reference sequence). V was shortened by 4 bases and J by 5 bases, with 8 bases between the two germline ends. This CDR3 spans 12 amino acids. CDR3 region: CASSSHRETQYF. As DNA, the CDR3 is TGTGCCAGCAGCTCCCACCGGGAGACCCAGTACTTC.

This chain joins TRBV6-6 and TRBJ2-5, with D maybe TRBD1 (6 bases). The germline V and J ends were trimmed by 5 bases and 5 bases, with 9 bases remaining between them. Germline V CDR1 and CDR2: MNHNY, SVGAGI (reference sequence). The CDR3 runs 12 residues. CDR3 sequence (DNA): TGTGCCAGCAGTGGACAGCGGGAGACCCAGTACTTC. Protein: CASSGQRETQYF.

This sequence joins TRBV2 and TRBJ2-7, with 9 bases matching TRBD1. Germline assignment: CDR1 SNHLY and CDR2 FYNNEI. This CDR3 is 14 amino acids long. Unmatched junction bases numbered 6, after V lost 7 bases and J lost 2 bases. For the CDR3, the DNA is TGTGCCAGCACCGGGGACAGGGCGGCCTACGAGCAGTACTTC. Encoded protein: CASTGDRAAYEQYF.

The chain combines TRBV6-4 with TRBJ2-1, with TRBD2 matching over 10 bases. Per germline, CDR1 MRHNA and CDR2 SNTAGT. The CDR3 is 16 residues long. The junction had 13 bases not matched to a gene; V was cut back by 4 bases and J by 10 bases. CDR3 amino acids: CASSAAGTSVAGEQFF. CDR3 nucleotides: TGTGCCAGCAGTGCCGCCGGGACTAGCGTCGCTGGGGAGCAGTTCTTC.

The V and J genes are TRBV5-8 and TRBJ2-7; 10 bases are a match to TRBD2. The trim removed 4 bases at V and 2 bases at J, leaving 3 bases unmatched. This CDR3 spans 14 amino acids. CDR1 is SGHTS and CDR2 is YDEGEE in the germline V gene. The CDR3 coding sequence is TGTGCCAGCAGCATAGCGGGGGGTACCTACGAGCAGTACTTC. Protein product: CASSIAGGTYEQYF.

The CDR3 loop is CASSRILGGQGYEQYF. CDR3 sequence (DNA): TGTGCCAGCAGCCGAATCCTCGGGGGACAGGGCTACGAGCAGTACTTC. The chain combines TRBV7-9 with TRBJ2-7; 9 bases line up with TRBD1. CDR1 is SEHNR, CDR2 FQNEAQ, per germline (reference sequence). This CDR3 is built from 16 residues. The V segment lost 5 bases and the J segment 3 bases; nucleotides outside the gene matches: 11.

The rearrangement joins TRBV9 to TRBJ1-5; the D gene is possibly TRBD1 (5 bases). The CDR3 length is 15 residues. The V end lost 0 bases, the J end lost 1 base, and 8 bases lay between the germline ends. Germline CDR1 is SGDLS and CDR2 is YYNGEE. CDR3: CASSVAGQSNQPQHF. The CDR3 coding sequence is TGTGCCAGCAGCGTAGCAGGGCAAAGCAATCAGCCCCAGCATTTT.

V usage is TRBV29-1 and J usage is TRBJ1-5, with D perhaps TRBD1 (6 bases). The length of the CDR3 is 15 residues. Trimming removed 6 bases at V and 4 bases at J, with 19 bases between. Looked up from germline, CDR1 is SQVTM and CDR2 is ANQGSEA. CDR3 DNA sequence: TGCAGCGTCGGCCCCGAGGGGGGGGCGAATCAGCCCCAGCATTTT. This encodes CSVGPEGGANQPQHF.

V usage is TRBV2 and J usage is TRBJ1-6; D may be TRBD1 (5 bases). The CDR3 sequence is 15 residues long. Germline V CDR1 and CDR2: SNHLY, FYNNEI. Trimming took 6 bases from V and 7 from J, leaving 16 bases between them. CDR3 in DNA: TGTGCCAGCAGAGACGAAGGGGTGGGAAATTCACCCCTCCACTTT. This sequence encodes CASRDEGVGNSPLHF.

V usage is TRBV5-8 and J usage is TRBJ1-6; D unclear. The CDR3 runs to 13 residues. The germline V gene encodes CDR1 SGHTS and CDR2 YDEGEE. V was cut by 4 bases and J by 12 bases, with 14 bases left in between. As DNA, the CDR3 is TGTGCCAGCAGCGTGAGGCCCCGTGGACCCCTCCACTTT. It specifies CASSVRPRGPLHF.